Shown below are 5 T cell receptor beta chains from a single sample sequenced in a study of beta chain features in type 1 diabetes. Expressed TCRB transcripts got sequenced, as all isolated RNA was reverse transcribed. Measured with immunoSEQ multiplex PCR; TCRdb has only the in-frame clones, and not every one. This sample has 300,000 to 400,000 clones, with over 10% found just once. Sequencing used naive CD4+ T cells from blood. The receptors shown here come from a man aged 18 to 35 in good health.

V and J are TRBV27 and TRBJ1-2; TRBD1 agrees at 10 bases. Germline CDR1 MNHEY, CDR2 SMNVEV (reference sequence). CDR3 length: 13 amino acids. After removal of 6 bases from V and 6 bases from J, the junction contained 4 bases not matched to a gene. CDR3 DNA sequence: TGTGCCAGCAGGAAGACAGGGGGCGATGGCTACACCTTC. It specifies CASRKTGGDGYTF.

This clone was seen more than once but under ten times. The CDR3 sequence is CASSLGAERAEQYF. For the CDR3, the DNA is TGTGCCAGCAGCTTAGGAGCGGAGAGGGCCGAGCAGTACTTC. The chain links TRBV7-2 to TRBJ2-7; TRBD2 might be the D (5 bases). Germline CDR1 and CDR2: SGHTA and FQGNSA. The V end was cut by 1 base, the J end by 6 bases, with 13 bases between. CDR3 length equals 14 residues.

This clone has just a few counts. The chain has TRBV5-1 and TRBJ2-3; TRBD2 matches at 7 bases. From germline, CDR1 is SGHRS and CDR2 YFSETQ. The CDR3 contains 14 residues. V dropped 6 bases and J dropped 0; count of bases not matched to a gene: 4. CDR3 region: CASKAGVSTDTQYF. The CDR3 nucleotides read TGCGCCAGCAAGGCGGGGGTTAGCACAGATACGCAGTATTTT.

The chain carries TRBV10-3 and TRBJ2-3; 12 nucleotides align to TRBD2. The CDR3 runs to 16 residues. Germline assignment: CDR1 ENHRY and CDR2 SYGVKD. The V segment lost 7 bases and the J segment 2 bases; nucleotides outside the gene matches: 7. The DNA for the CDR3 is TGTGCCATCAACCCACTAGCGGGGGGATCCACAGATACGCAGTATTTT. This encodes CAINPLAGGSTDTQYF.

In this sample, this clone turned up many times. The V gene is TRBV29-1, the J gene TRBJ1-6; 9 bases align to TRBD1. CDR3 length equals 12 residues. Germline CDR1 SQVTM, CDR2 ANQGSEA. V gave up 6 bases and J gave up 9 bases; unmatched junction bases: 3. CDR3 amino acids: CSVGTGTSPLHF. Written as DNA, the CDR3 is TGCAGCGTAGGGACAGGGACTTCACCCCTCCACTTT.